Listed below are T cell receptor beta chains from one sample, sequenced in a study of quantifying T cell responses using KT2 cells. TCRdb passed the UMI-ligation and nested PCR reads through MiXCR, listing each CDR3 protein once. The profile shows tens of thousands of distinct CDR3 sequences, 9% to 15% of them singletons. What was sequenced was PBMCs spiked with cells of the T cell clone KT2. The origin of the receptors is a human donor. The CDR3 runs from the conserved cysteine through the conserved F or W. D genes are given only for firm matches. Rows give clone size only sometimes, using once, few, many, or a class for an expanded clone.

V	D	J	length	size	DNA	CDR3
TRBV12-3/TRBV12-4	NA	TRBJ2-1	16	NA	TGTGCCAGCAGCCCCCGGGGAGGAGGCTCCTACAATGAGCAGTTCTTC	CASSPRGGGSYNEQFF
TRBV7-9	NA	TRBJ2-7	14	few	TGTGCCAGCAGCTTAGGAACTAGCACGTACGAGCAGTACTTC	CASSLGTSTYEQYF
TRBV5-4	NA	TRBJ2-5	13	NA	TGTGCCAGCAGCTTGGTAATGAAAGGGACCCAGTACTTC	CASSLVMKGTQYF
TRBV12-3/TRBV12-4	NA	TRBJ2-1	13	few	TGTGCCAGCAGTCTCCTTGAAGGGCATGAGCAGTTCTTC	CASSLLEGHEQFF
TRBV20-1	NA	TRBJ2-1	16	few	TGCAGTGCTAGAAACCCTTTCGAGAGTTACTACAATGAGCAGTTCTTC	CSARNPFESYYNEQFF
TRBV4-3	NA	TRBJ2-7	15	few	TGCGCCAGCAGCCAAGAAGCGCTAGCGCTGTACGAGCAGTACTTC	CASSQEALALYEQYF
TRBV3-1	TRBD1	TRBJ1-1	12	NA	TGTGCCAGCAGTCGGGACAGGTTCGTGGCTTTCTTT	CASSRDRFVAFF
TRBV14	NA	TRBJ1-2	15	few	TGTGCCAGCAGCCAAGAACGGCAGTGGGGTAATGGCTACACCTTC	CASSQERQWGNGYTF
TRBV7-9	NA	TRBJ1-1	12	few	TGTGCCAGCAGCTTCCTAGCTCAAGAAGCTTTCTTT	CASSFLAQEAFF
TRBV10-2	NA	TRBJ1-3	15	few	TGCGCCAGCAGTCCAAACAGGGTCTCTGGAAACACCATATATTTT	CASSPNRVSGNTIYF
TRBV2	NA	TRBJ2-7	13	NA	TGTGCCAGCAGGAGTGGGATCTCCTACGAGCAGTACTTC	CASRSGISYEQYF
TRBV5-1	TRBD2	TRBJ2-1	15	NA	TGCGCCAGCAGCTCTCCCGGGGAGGGTTGGAATGAGCAGTTCTTC	CASSSPGEGWNEQFF
TRBV20-1	TRBD2	TRBJ2-1	14	NA	TGCAGTGTTGGGACTAGCGGGAGGAGAAATGAGCAGTTCTTC	CSVGTSGRRNEQFF
TRBV3-1	NA	TRBJ1-3	16	NA	TGTGCCAGCAGCCTAAGAGGGGGAGGAGCTGGAAACACCATATATTTT	CASSLRGGGAGNTIYF
TRBV3-1	NA	TRBJ2-2	14	few	TGTGCCAGCAGACTGGAGGGGGACACCGGGGAGCTGTTTTTT	CASRLEGDTGELFF
TRBV6-5	NA	TRBJ2-5	15	NA	TGTGCCAGCAGTTACTCCACCTGGACTAAGGAGACCCAGTACTTC	CASSYSTWTKETQYF
TRBV19	NA	TRBJ2-1	15	NA	TGTGCCAGTAGTATTACCCACGGTTCCTACAATGAGCAGTTCTTC	CASSITHGSYNEQFF
TRBV12-3/TRBV12-4	NA	TRBJ2-5	11	few	TGTGCCAGCAGAGTCAGGGAGACCCAGTACTTC	CASRVRETQYF
TRBV20-1	TRBD2	TRBJ2-5	14	few	TGCAGTGCAAAGCTAGCGGGGGGGTGGGAGACCCAGTACTTC	CSAKLAGGWETQYF
TRBV6-5	NA	TRBJ2-3	15	few	TGTGCCAGCAGCCCTCAGGGGGGGCTCACAGATACGCAGTATTTT	CASSPQGGLTDTQYF
TRBV5-1	TRBD2	TRBJ2-1	16	NA	TGCGCGTCAGGACTAGCGGGGGCGAGCTCCTACAATGAGCAGTTCTTC	CASGLAGASSYNEQFF
TRBV29-1	TRBD1	TRBJ2-3	13	many	TGCAGCGTCTCACAGGGGGGCACAGATACGCAGTATTTT	CSVSQGGTDTQYF
TRBV24-1	NA	TRBJ2-7	19	few	TGTGCCACCAGTGATCCACACTTCGGGCGGACCAGGATGTCCTACGAGCAGTACTTC	CATSDPHFGRTRMSYEQYF
TRBV10-3	NA	TRBJ2-1	12	NA	TGTGCCATCAGTGAGAGGGAAAATGAGCAGTTCTTC	CAISERENEQFF
TRBV12-3/TRBV12-4	TRBD1	TRBJ1-5	15	few	TGTGCCAGACCGGACAGGGGGGATAGCAATCAGCCCCAGCATTTT	CARPDRGDSNQPQHF
TRBV20-1	NA	TRBJ1-5	15	many	TGCAGTGCCCTGCAGGTTGGGGGCTTCAATCAGCCCCAGCATTTT	CSALQVGGFNQPQHF
TRBV11-2	TRBD1	TRBJ1-4	16	many	TGTGCCAGCAGCCCGTCGCCGGGACAGGGCGGGGAAAAACTGTTTTTT	CASSPSPGQGGEKLFF
TRBV14	NA	TRBJ2-7	14	NA	TGTGCCAGCAGCCAAGATGGGGGAATCTACGAGCAGTACTTC	CASSQDGGIYEQYF
TRBV3-1	NA	TRBJ2-1	11	NA	TGTGCCAGCAGCCAAGCCAATGAGCAGTTCTTC	CASSQANEQFF
TRBV4-2	TRBD2	TRBJ2-5	17	few	TGTGCCAGCAGCCAAGTCCTAGCGGGGGGGAACCAAGAGACCCAGTACTTC	CASSQVLAGGNQETQYF
TRBV12-3/TRBV12-4	NA	TRBJ2-2	13	NA	TGTGCCAGCAGTTTCGGAGGGGCCGGGGAGCTGTTTTTT	CASSFGGAGELFF
TRBV2	NA	TRBJ2-7	12	NA	TGTGCCAGCAGCGGAGCGGCCTACGAGCAGTACTTC	CASSGAAYEQYF
TRBV20-1	TRBD2	TRBJ2-7	15	many	TGCAGTGCTAGAGTCCGACTAGCGGGAGAATACGAGCAGTACTTC	CSARVRLAGEYEQYF
TRBV7-8	NA	TRBJ2-1	15	NA	TGTGCCAGCAGCTTATTGAGTCTCTCCTACAATGAGCAGTTCTTC	CASSLLSLSYNEQFF
TRBV20-1	TRBD2	TRBJ2-1	15	few	TGCAGTGCTAGCCCCGGGACTAGCGGCTACAATGAGCAGTTCTTC	CSASPGTSGYNEQFF
TRBV6-5	NA	TRBJ2-4	13	NA	TGTGCCAGCAGTTACGAAAGAGGAGCACCGGGGTACTTC	CASSYERGAPGYF
TRBV15	NA	TRBJ2-7	14	few	TGTGCCACCCGAAGGGGGAGTTTCTCCTACGAGCAGTACTTC	CATRRGSFSYEQYF
TRBV20-1	NA	TRBJ1-6	15	many	TGCAGTGCTAGAGAGATGAGGATTGGGGGTTCACCCCTCCACTTT	CSAREMRIGGSPLHF
TRBV10-3	TRBD2	TRBJ2-3	16	many	TGTGCCGGTGGGCTTAGCGGGAGGGCCGGCACAGATACGCAGTATTTT	CAGGLSGRAGTDTQYF
TRBV20-1	TRBD2	TRBJ2-3	15	NA	TGCAGTGCTCAAAAGCGGGGATCTAGCACAGATACGCAGTATTTT	CSAQKRGSSTDTQYF
TRBV29-1	NA	TRBJ2-3	16	NA	TGCAGCGTTGAAGATCGGGCTAGCAGTAGCACAGATACGCAGTATTTT	CSVEDRASSSTDTQYF